These 5 T cell receptor beta chains came from one sample sequenced in a study of blood T cell repertoires in COVID-19. Profiled with immunoSEQ multiplex PCR; TCRdb holds only in-frame clones, not every one. The table has approximately 290,000 clones, around 82% seen once. Sequencing used peripheral blood. The receptors shown here come from a human donor with COVID-19, enrolled during active disease. The donor label of this sample is uncertain.

V gene TRBV28 combines with J gene TRBJ1-4, with 8 bases aligning to TRBD1. CDR3 length equals 16 residues. V was clipped by 5 bases and J by 0 bases; unmatched bases: 5. Per the germline V gene, CDR1 is MDHEN and CDR2 is SYDVKM. CDR3 nucleotides: TGTGCCAGCAGTAGACCACAGGGGGCAACTAATGAAAAACTGTTTTTT. Its protein is CASSRPQGATNEKLFF.

V is TRBV11-2 and J is TRBJ1-2; no clear D. With 1 base removed from V and 2 bases from J, the gap between germline ends came to 11 bases. Germline CDR1 reads SGHAT; CDR2 reads FQNNGV. The length of the CDR3 is 15 residues. The CDR3 sequence is CASSLGSGGNYGYTF. The CDR3, as DNA: TGTGCCAGCAGCTTAGGTTCGGGAGGCAACTATGGCTACACCTTC.

V is TRBV7-9 and J is TRBJ1-2; 7 positions agree with TRBD1. Per the germline V gene, CDR1 is SEHNR and CDR2 is FQNEAQ (reference sequence). V lost 7 bases to trimming and J lost 6 bases; unmatched junction nucleotides: 14. The CDR3 spans 15 residues. For the CDR3, the DNA is TGTGCCAGCACTAACATTCACAGGGGACAAGATGGCTACACCTTC. Its translation: CASTNIHRGQDGYTF.

The chain carries TRBV7-2 and TRBJ2-1, with D possibly TRBD2 on 6 matching bases. The germline V gene has CDR1 SGHTA and CDR2 FQGNSA. V dropped 2 bases and J dropped 3 bases, with 11 bases sitting between them. CDR3 length equals 15 residues. The CDR3 loop reads CASSLSSSGYNEQFF. DNA of the CDR3: TGTGCCAGCAGCTTATCTAGTAGCGGCTACAATGAGCAGTTCTTC.

V and J are TRBV28 and TRBJ1-3; 8 bases map to TRBD1. After removal of 6 bases from V and 13 bases from J, the junction contained 11 bases not matched to a gene. CDR3 length: 13 amino acids. Per germline, CDR1 MDHEN and CDR2 SYDVKM. CDR3 protein: CASRSQGQDVIYF. The CDR3 DNA follows: TGTGCCAGCAGGTCCCAGGGACAGGACGTAATATATTTT.